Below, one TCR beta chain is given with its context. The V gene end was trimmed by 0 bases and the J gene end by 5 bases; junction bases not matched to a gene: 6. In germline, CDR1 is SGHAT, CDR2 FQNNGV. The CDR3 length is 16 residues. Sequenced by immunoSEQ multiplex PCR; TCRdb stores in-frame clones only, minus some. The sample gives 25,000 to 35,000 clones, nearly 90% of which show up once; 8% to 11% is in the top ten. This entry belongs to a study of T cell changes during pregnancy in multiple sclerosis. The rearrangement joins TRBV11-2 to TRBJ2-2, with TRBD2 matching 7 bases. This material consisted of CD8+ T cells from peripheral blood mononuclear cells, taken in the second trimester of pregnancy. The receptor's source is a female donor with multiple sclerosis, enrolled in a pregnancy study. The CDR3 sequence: CASSLEGRVPTGELFF. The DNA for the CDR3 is TGTGCCAGCAGCTTAGAGGGGAGGGTACCAACCGGGGAGCTGTTTTTT.